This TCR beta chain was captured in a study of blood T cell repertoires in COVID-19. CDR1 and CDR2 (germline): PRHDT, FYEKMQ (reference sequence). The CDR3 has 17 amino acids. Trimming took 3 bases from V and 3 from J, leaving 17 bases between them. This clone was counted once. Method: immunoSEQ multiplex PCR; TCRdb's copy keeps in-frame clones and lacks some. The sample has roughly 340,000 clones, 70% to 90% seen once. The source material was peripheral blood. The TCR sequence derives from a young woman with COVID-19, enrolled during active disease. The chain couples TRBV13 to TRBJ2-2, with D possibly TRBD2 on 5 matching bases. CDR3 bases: TGTGCCAGCAGCTTTAACGGACTCGCCTTTTACACCGGGGAGCTGTTTTTT. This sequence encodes CASSFNGLAFYTGELFF.